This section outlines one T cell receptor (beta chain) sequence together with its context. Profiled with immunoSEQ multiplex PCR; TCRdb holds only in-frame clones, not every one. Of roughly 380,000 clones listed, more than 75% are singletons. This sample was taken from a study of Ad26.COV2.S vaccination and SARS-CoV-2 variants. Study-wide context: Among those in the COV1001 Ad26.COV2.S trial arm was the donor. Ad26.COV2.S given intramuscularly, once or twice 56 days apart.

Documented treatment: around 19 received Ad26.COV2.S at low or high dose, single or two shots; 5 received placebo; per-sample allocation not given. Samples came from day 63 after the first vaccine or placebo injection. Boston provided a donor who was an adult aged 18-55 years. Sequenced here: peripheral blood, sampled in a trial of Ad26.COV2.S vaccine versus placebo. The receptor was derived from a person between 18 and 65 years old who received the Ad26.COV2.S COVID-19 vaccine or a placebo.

This chain's CDR3 is CASSTTGPDNSPLHF. CDR3 in DNA: TGTGCCAGCAGCACCACCGGGCCGGATAATTCACCCCTCCACTTT. The chain recombines TRBV7-2 with TRBJ1-6; D gene uncertain. Germline V gene sequence: CDR1 SGHTA, CDR2 FQGNSA. The CDR3 runs to 15 residues. V was clipped by 5 bases and J by 5 bases, with 13 bases between them. The full variable domain, with the rest looked up from reference TRBV7-2 and TRBJ1-6, is GAGVSQSPSNKVTEKGKDVELRCDPISGHTALYWYRQSLGQGLEFLIYFQGNSAPDKSGLPSDRFSAERTGGSVSTLTIQRTQQEDSAVYLCASSTTGPDNSPLHFGNGTRLTVT.